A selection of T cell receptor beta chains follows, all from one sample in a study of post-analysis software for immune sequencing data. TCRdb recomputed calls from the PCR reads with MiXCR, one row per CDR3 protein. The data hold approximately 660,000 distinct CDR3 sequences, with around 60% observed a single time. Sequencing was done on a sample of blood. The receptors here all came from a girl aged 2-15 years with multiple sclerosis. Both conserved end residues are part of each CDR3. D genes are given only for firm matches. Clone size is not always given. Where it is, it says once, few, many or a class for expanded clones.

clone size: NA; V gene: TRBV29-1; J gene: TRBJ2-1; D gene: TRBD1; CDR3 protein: CSVDLTGDVNEQFF; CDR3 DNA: TGCAGCGTGGACCTGACAGGGGATGTGAATGAGCAGTTCTTC
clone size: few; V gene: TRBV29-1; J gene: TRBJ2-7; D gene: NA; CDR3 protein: CSAEGPGLAYEQYF; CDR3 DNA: TGCAGCGCGGAGGGTCCGGGTCTGGCATACGAGCAGTACTTC
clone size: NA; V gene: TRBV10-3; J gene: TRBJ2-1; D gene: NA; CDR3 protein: CAISVGVGNEQFF; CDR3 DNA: TGTGCCATCAGTGTTGGGGTGGGGAATGAGCAGTTCTTC
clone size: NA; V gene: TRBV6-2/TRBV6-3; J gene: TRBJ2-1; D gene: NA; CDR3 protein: CASGARGLPSDEQFF; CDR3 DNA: TGTGCCAGCGGAGCGCGCGGACTCCCCTCGGATGAGCAGTTCTTC
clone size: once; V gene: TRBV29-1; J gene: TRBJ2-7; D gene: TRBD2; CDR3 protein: CSVASQLAGYNEQYF; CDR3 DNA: TGCAGCGTTGCCTCTCAACTAGCGGGCTACAATGAGCAGTACTTC
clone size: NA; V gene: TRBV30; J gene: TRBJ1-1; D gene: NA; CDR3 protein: CAWSHARGNTEAFF; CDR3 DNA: TGTGCCTGGAGCCACGCGCGGGGGAACACTGAAGCTTTCTTT
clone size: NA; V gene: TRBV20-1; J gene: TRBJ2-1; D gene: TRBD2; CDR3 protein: CSADSGTSGSREQFF; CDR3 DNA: TGCAGTGCAGACTCCGGGACTAGCGGGAGTCGTGAGCAGTTCTTC
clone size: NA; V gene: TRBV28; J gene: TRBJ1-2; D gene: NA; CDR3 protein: CASSYRKNYGYTF; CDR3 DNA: TGTGCCAGCAGCTACAGGAAGAACTATGGCTACACCTTC
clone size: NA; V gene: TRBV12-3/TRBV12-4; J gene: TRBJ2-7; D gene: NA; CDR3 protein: CASSPLSQGGGDSSYEQYF; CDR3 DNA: TGTGCCAGCAGCCCCCTATCCCAAGGGGGGGGGGATAGCTCCTACGAGCAGTACTTC
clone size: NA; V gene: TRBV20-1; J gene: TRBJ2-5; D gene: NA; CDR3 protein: CSARDRARGTTEQYF; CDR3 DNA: TGCAGTGCTAGAGATCGGGCAAGGGGGACTACGGAGCAGTACTTC
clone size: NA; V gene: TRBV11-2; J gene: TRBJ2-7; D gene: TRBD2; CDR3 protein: CASSNSGRAAYEQYF; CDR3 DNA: TGTGCCAGCAGCAATAGCGGGAGAGCGGCGTACGAGCAGTACTTC
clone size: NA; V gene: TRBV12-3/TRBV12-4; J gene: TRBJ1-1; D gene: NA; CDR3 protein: CASSPGPLNTEAFF; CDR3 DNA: TGTGCCAGCAGTCCGGGACCGCTGAACACTGAAGCTTTCTTT
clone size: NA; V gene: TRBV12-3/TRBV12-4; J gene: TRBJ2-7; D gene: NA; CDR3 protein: CASTPGLAETYEQYF; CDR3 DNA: TGTGCCAGCACCCCCGGGTTAGCGGAGACCTACGAGCAGTACTTC
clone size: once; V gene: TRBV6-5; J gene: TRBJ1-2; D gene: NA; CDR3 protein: CASSYRSHYGYTF; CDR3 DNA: TGTGCCAGCAGTTATCGGTCCCACTATGGCTACACCTTC
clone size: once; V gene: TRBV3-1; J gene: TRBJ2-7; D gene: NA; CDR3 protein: CASSQEGYRTGNEQYF; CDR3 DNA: TGTGCCAGCAGCCAAGAAGGATATCGGACCGGCAACGAGCAGTACTTC
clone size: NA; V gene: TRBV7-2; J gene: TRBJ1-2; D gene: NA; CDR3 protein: CASSLGAGAYGYTF; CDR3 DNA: TGTGCCAGCAGCTTAGGAGCGGGAGCCTATGGCTACACCTTC
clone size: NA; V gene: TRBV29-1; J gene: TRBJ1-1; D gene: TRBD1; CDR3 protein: CSVELQGHTEAFF; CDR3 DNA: TGCAGCGTTGAATTACAGGGGCACACTGAAGCTTTCTTT
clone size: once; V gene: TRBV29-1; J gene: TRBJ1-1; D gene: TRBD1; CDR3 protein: CSVDRTGEGNTEAFF; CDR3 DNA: TGCAGCGTTGATAGGACAGGGGAAGGAAACACTGAAGCTTTCTTT
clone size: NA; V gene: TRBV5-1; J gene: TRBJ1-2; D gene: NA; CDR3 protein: CASSLGVIGGGYGCTF; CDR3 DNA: TGCGCCAGCAGCTTGGGCGTTATCGGAGGCGGCTATGGCTGCACCTTC
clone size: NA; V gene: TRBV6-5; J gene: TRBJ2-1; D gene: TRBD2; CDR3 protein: CASSSGLAPNNEQFF; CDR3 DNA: TGTGCCAGCAGCTCGGGACTAGCGCCGAACAATGAGCAGTTCTTC
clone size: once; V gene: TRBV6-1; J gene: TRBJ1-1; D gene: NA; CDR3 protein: CASSEAGQTEAFF; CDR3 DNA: TGTGCCAGCAGTGAAGCGGGGCAGACTGAAGCTTTCTTT